This T cell receptor (beta chain) was documented in a study of spatial heterogeneity in lung cancer. Study details: Matched bulk RNA-seq yielded a T cell module score, and TCR transcript counts in tumor regions correlated strongly with that score. General observations from the study: Counts of expanded intratumoral alpha and beta TCRs tracked tumor mutation counts.

TCRdb passed the 5' RACE reads through MiXCR, listing each CDR3 protein once. Of fewer than 2,500 distinct CDR3 sequences in the sample, 0.85% to 1.4% were seen once. The time point here: sample taken at primary tumor resection. The cohort: approximately 74 early-stage, untreated non-small cell lung cancer patients. Material for sequencing was whole RNA from tumor, nontumor lung or frozen PBMC, left unsorted. This clonotype is deemed hyperexpanded (1% or more). What it recognizes is unknown. V was trimmed by 6 bases and J by 10 bases, leaving 10 bases between them. This CDR3 region has 12 residues. This chain joins TRBV12-3 or TRBV12-4 and TRBJ1-6, with unresolved D. This material consisted of lung tumor tissue, taken at surgery. The clonotype was recovered from a male donor with early-stage non-small cell lung cancer. The CDR3 nucleotides are TGTGCCAGCAGCTCCCCGGGATCACCCCTCCACTTT. Translation: CASSSPGSPLHF.